The subject of this entry is one T cell receptor (beta chain). In the original workflow: Estimation of nucleated cell counts relied on the amplification of reference gene primers. The method was immunoSEQ multiplex PCR; TCRdb's version includes in-frame clones alone and lacks a portion of them. Clonal size and the V and J genes are those of that table, whereas D and trimming came from the DNA. In the table there are roughly 95,000 clones, approximately 84% of which are singletons. The CDR3 has 17 residues. V dropped 10 bases and J dropped 10; count of bases not matched to a gene: 20. Germline-derived CDR1 and CDR2 are MNHEY and SMNVEV (reference sequence). This specimen comes from a study of blood T cell repertoires in COVID-19.

This clonotype originated in a human donor in a cohort sampled during active COVID-19. Sequenced sample: peripheral blood. The J gene is TRBJ2-1, the V gene TRBV27; 12 nucleotides match TRBD2. The CDR3 DNA reads as TGTGCCATCGGCCCAAAGGAACTAGCGGGAGGTCCCCGCGAGCAGTTCTTC. Protein: CAIGPKELAGGPREQFF.